This TCR beta chain was identified in a study of T cell responses to AZD1222 COVID-19 vaccine. The protocol was immunoSEQ multiplex PCR, while the TCRdb copy is restricted to in-frame clones and leaves out a portion. The sample has 95,000 to 150,000 clones; 92% are singletons. A remark on this clone: Its antigen is still unknown.

Findings and caveats of the study: When two AZD1222 doses had been given, Spike-specific TCR breadth and depth rose.

The material sequenced was peripheral blood, taken 28 days after the second AZD1222 dose. This TCR was recovered from an adult who received the AZD1222 COVID-19 vaccine.

The CDR3 coding sequence is TGCGCCAGCAGTGATACAGGGAAAAATCAGCCCCAGCATTTT. Amino acid sequence: CASSDTGKNQPQHF. The V gene is TRBV10-2, the J gene TRBJ1-5; perhaps TRBD1 as D (6 bases). The germline gives CDR1 WSHSY, CDR2 SAAADI. This CDR3 has 14 amino acids. Trimming cost V 3 bases and J 4 bases, with 10 bases left between them.